Below, 27 T cell receptor beta chains from the same sample are listed, as sequenced in a study of blood T cells in healthy people across ages. PCR was performed a second time for about 6 to 12 cycles using a sample-barcoded 5' primer and a J-beta primer mix. TCRdb ran MiXCR on the 5' RACE reads and lists one entry per CDR3 protein. The sample comprises roughly 1,500,000 distinct CDR3 sequences, about 43% of which are singletons, and roughly 7.9% rests with the top ten. The sample taken for sequencing was blood. The receptor set was obtained from a woman aged 18-29 years in good health.

The chain employs TRBV2 and TRBJ1-5; no clear D gene. There are 13 residues in the CDR3. Germline loops: CDR1 SNHLY, CDR2 FYNNEI. The V end lost 7 bases, the J end lost 4 bases, and 11 bases lay between the germline ends. The CDR3 loop is CASIKEQNQPQHF. In nucleotides, the CDR3 is TGTGCCAGCATTAAGGAACAGAATCAGCCCCAGCATTTT.

For the CDR3, the DNA is TGCAGCGCGGAGGGAAACTATGGCTACACCTTC. As protein: CSAEGNYGYTF. The chain couples TRBV29-1 to TRBJ1-2; D is uncertain. CDR1 and CDR2 from the germline V gene are SQVTM and ANQGSEA. The CDR3 sequence is 11 residues long. The V end was cut by 7 bases, the J end by 2 bases, with 8 bases between.

The rearrangement uses TRBV7-3 and TRBJ2-3, with D tentatively TRBD2 (5 bases). Germline loops: CDR1 SGHTA, CDR2 FQGTGA. V was pared by 5 bases and J by 6 bases, with 18 bases between. CDR3 length: 15 residues. CDR3 residues: CASSLSPGVADTQYF. The CDR3 DNA follows: TGTGCCAGCAGCCTCTCCCCCGGGGTGGCCGATACGCAGTATTTT.

This CDR3 reads CASSIQGVTDTQYF. DNA of the CDR3: TGCGCCAGCAGCATCCAGGGGGTCACAGATACGCAGTATTTT. V is TRBV5-1 and J is TRBJ2-3, with 7 bases identical to TRBD1. This CDR3 has 14 amino acids. After removal of 4 bases from V and 2 bases from J, the junction contained 4 bases not matched to a gene. Germline V gives CDR1 SGHRS, CDR2 YFSETQ.

This chain links TRBV21-1 with TRBJ2-1; the table assigns TRBD2, which was not confirmed against the DNA. TRBV21-1 represents a pseudogene. The CDR3 contains 16 residues. The CDR3 loop is CASSKEGIAGIEGQFF. As DNA, the CDR3 is TGTGCCAGCAGCAAAGAGGGAATAGCGGGGATAGAAGGGCAGTTCTTC.

J is TRBJ1-4 and V is TRBV7-9, with TRBD1 as a possible D gene (5 bases). With 5 bases removed from V and 6 bases from J, the gap between germline ends came to 13 bases. Per germline, CDR1 SEHNR and CDR2 FQNEAQ (reference sequence). This CDR3 is built from 14 residues. This CDR3 reads CASSLRVNDEKLFF. The DNA of the CDR3 is TGTGCCAGCAGCCTCAGGGTGAATGATGAAAAACTGTTTTTT.

The rearrangement uses TRBV30 and TRBJ1-2, with 10 nucleotides matching TRBD1. This CDR3 has 14 residues. J gave up 2 bases and V 3 bases, and 3 bases lay outside the gene matches. Germline CDR1 reads GTSNPN; CDR2 reads SVGIG (reference sequence). CDR3 nucleotide sequence: TGTGCCTGGAGCCCGGGACAGGGGAACTATGGCTACACCTTC. Protein sequence: CAWSPGQGNYGYTF.

With respect to this clonotype: One base away lies a much larger clone, so this may be a sequencing read error. The V call is TRBV5-8, the J call TRBJ1-6, with D unclear. The CDR3 length is 11 residues. In germline, CDR1 is SGHTS, CDR2 YDEGEE. V was shortened by 2 bases and J by 10 bases, with 4 bases between the two germline ends. The CDR3 spells CASSLESPLHF. CDR3 nucleotide sequence: TGTGCCAGCAGCTTAGAGTCACCCCTCCACTTT.

This clonotype was recorded once. The J gene is TRBJ1-1, the V gene TRBV6-2 or TRBV6-3; 7 bases map to TRBD1. With V trimmed by 6 bases and J by 4 bases, 8 bases remained unmatched. The germline V gene encodes CDR1 MNHEY and CDR2 SVGEGT. The CDR3 has 14 residues. The CDR3 coding sequence is TGTGCCAGCAGGTTAGGGGGCGAGGGCACTGAAGCTTTCTTT. This encodes CASRLGGEGTEAFF.

This clonotype was detected a few times. This chain connects TRBV12-3 or TRBV12-4 to TRBJ1-5; D unresolved. CDR3 length: 13 residues. V lost 1 base and J 9 bases, leaving 10 bases between the germline ends. Here the CDR3 DNA reads TGTGCCAGCAGTTTAGGACCTGATGGGCCCCAGCATTTT. It specifies CASSLGPDGPQHF.

The V call is TRBV12-3 or TRBV12-4, the J call TRBJ2-3; D could derive from TRBD1 or TRBD2 (5 bases each). The CDR3 has 15 amino acids. The germline V and J ends were trimmed by 7 bases and 3 bases, with 17 bases remaining between them. DNA of the CDR3: TGTGCCAGCACAACTCCGGGGCGCGGTACAGATACGCAGTATTTT. This sequence encodes CASTTPGRGTDTQYF.

The chain combines TRBV27 with TRBJ2-3; 7 bases agree with TRBD1. With 0 bases clipped from V and 2 bases from J, the junction kept 8 bases outside the gene matches. Germline V gene sequence: CDR1 MNHEY, CDR2 SMNVEV (reference sequence). The CDR3 is made up of 17 amino acids. CDR3 DNA sequence: TGTGCCAGCAGTTTATCGCCCGGGACAGTGCTCACAGATACGCAGTATTTT. It translates to CASSLSPGTVLTDTQYF.

This clonotype was seen only a few times. This chain links TRBV15 with TRBJ2-4; the D gene is possibly TRBD2 (6 bases). The J call is uncertain, as TRBJ2-5 better fits the DNA end. The CDR3 extends over 15 amino acids. CDR1 LNHNV and CDR2 YYDKDF come from the germline V gene (reference sequence). The CDR3 protein is CATEFQWGVGETQYF. DNA for the CDR3: TGTGCCACCGAGTTCCAATGGGGGGTAGGAGAGACCCAGTACTTC.

This clonotype has just a few counts. J is TRBJ2-1 and V is TRBV20-1; 9 bases align to TRBD1. CDR1 and CDR2 from the germline V gene are DFQATT and SNEGSKA (reference sequence). Trimming took 3 bases from V and 12 from J; bases not matched to a gene: 6. This CDR3 region has 12 residues. The CDR3 DNA reads as TGCAGTGCTAGGCCGGGACAGGGAGGGCAGTTCTTC. As protein: CSARPGQGGQFF.

This chain links TRBV18 with TRBJ1-1; the D gene is possibly TRBD1 (5 bases). CDR1 KGHSH and CDR2 LQKENI come from the germline V gene. CDR3 length equals 13 residues. V was shortened by 0 bases and J by 5 bases, with 7 bases between the two germline ends. The CDR3 loop reads CASSPPGVTEAFF. For the CDR3, the DNA is TGTGCCAGCTCACCACCGGGGGTAACTGAAGCTTTCTTT.

This chain joins TRBV4-1 and TRBJ2-7; no clear D gene. V lost 0 bases, J lost 3 bases, and 9 bases lay in between. Per germline, CDR1 MGHRA and CDR2 YSYEKL. The CDR3 sequence is 14 residues long. In DNA, the CDR3 is TGCGCCAGCAGCCAAGACCACAGCCTCTACGAGCAGTACTTC. Amino acid sequence: CASSQDHSLYEQYF.

This chain connects TRBV28 to TRBJ1-1, with unresolved D. The CDR3 runs 15 residues. Germline CDR1 reads MDHEN; CDR2 reads SYDVKM. The V gene lost 7 bases and the J gene lost 1 base, with 16 bases spanning the gap. The CDR3 DNA is TGTGCCAGCAACCCACCCGTCAGGCAGAACACTGAAGCTTTCTTT. Translating gives CASNPPVRQNTEAFF.

V usage is TRBV12-3 or TRBV12-4 and J usage is TRBJ2-1; TRBD2 matches 9 bases. There are 14 residues in the CDR3. V shed 7 bases and J 7 bases; nucleotides not matched to a gene: 8. CDR3 protein: CASNPGLASNEQFF. CDR3 in DNA: TGTGCCAGCAATCCGGGACTAGCATCGAATGAGCAGTTCTTC.

This chain connects TRBV20-1 to TRBJ2-3; tentatively, D is TRBD2 (6 bases). The V and J ends lost 0 bases and 4 bases respectively, with 17 bases between them. In germline, CDR1 is DFQATT, CDR2 SNEGSKA (reference sequence). The CDR3 spans 16 residues. The CDR3 loop reads CSARDREGRFADTQYF. In DNA form, the CDR3 reads TGCAGTGCTAGAGATAGGGAAGGGAGGTTCGCAGATACGCAGTATTTT.

This clonotype has only a few counts. The V call is TRBV7-2, the J call TRBJ2-3, with D possibly TRBD1 on 5 matching bases. Germline V gene sequence: CDR1 SGHTA, CDR2 FQGNSA. Trimming left V 1 base short and J 5 bases short, with 16 bases between. This CDR3 comprises 16 residues. CDR3 amino acids: CASSLESVARGDTQYF. CDR3 DNA: TGTGCCAGCAGCTTAGAGTCCGTGGCTAGGGGAGATACGCAGTATTTT.

The chain recombines TRBV10-3 with TRBJ1-4; TRBD1 aligns across 9 bases. The germline V gene has CDR1 ENHRY and CDR2 SYGVKD. The V segment lost 2 bases and the J segment 7 bases; nucleotides outside the gene matches: 8. This CDR3 contains 16 residues. As DNA, the CDR3 is TGTGCCATCAGTGAGGCCAGGACAGGGGCGGTTGAAAAACTGTTTTTT. Translating gives CAISEARTGAVEKLFF.

There are a few counts of this clonotype. The V and J genes are TRBV5-1 and TRBJ2-3; 8 bases fit TRBD2. Germline V CDR1 and CDR2: SGHRS, YFSETQ. The CDR3 sequence is 16 residues long. J was trimmed by 6 bases and V by 4 bases; bases with no gene match: 13. CDR3 amino acids: CASSRQERGSVDTQYF. CDR3 sequence (DNA): TGCGCCAGCAGCCGCCAGGAGCGGGGGAGTGTTGATACGCAGTATTTT. The full variable domain, with the rest looked up from reference TRBV5-1 and TRBJ2-3, is KAGVTQTPRYLIKTRGQQVTLSCSPISGHRSVSWYQQTPGQGLQFLFEYFSETQRNKGNFPGRFSGRQFSNSRSEMNVSTLELGDSALYLCASSRQERGSVDTQYFGPGTRLTVL.

J is TRBJ1-1 and V is TRBV2; no reliable D call. Germline lookup yields CDR1 SNHLY and CDR2 FYNNEI. The V and J ends lost 1 base and 4 bases respectively, with 13 bases between them. There are 15 residues in the CDR3. CDR3 sequence (DNA): TGTGCCAGCAGTGAAGGGGTTACGGGGAGCACTGAAGCTTTCTTT. Translation: CASSEGVTGSTEAFF.

This chain uses TRBV20-1 with TRBJ2-4; TRBD2 might be the D (5 bases). The DNA end is more similar to TRBJ2-7, so the J call may be wrong. Per germline, CDR1 DFQATT and CDR2 SNEGSKA (reference sequence). This CDR3 contains 14 residues. CDR3 sequence: CSARDASAAYEQYF. The CDR3 DNA reads as TGCAGTGCTAGAGATGCTTCAGCGGCCTACGAGCAGTACTTC.

The genes are TRBV6-1 and TRBJ2-3; D is uncertain. Trimming took off 1 base at V and 0 bases at J, with 8 bases between the two ends. Per the germline V gene, CDR1 is MNHNS and CDR2 is SASEGT. This CDR3 region has 15 residues. In DNA, the CDR3 is TGTGCCAGCAGTGAAGGCTACCTAAGCACAGATACGCAGTATTTT. Translated, it gives CASSEGYLSTDTQYF.

V gene TRBV29-1 combines with J gene TRBJ2-3; no clear D. The CDR3 is 11 amino acids. V was shortened by 8 bases and J by 1 base, with 7 bases between the two germline ends. Per germline, CDR1 SQVTM and CDR2 ANQGSEA. The CDR3 DNA reads TGCAGCTTTGGGGGCACAGATACGCAGTATTTT. Its translation: CSFGGTDTQYF.

This chain uses TRBV10-2 with TRBJ1-5; D not resolved. There are 13 residues in the CDR3. Deletions cut 6 bases from V and 5 bases from J, with 11 bases between. Per the germline V gene, CDR1 is WSHSY and CDR2 is SAAADI. The CDR3 bases are TGCGCCAGCAGGAATACAGCGGATCAGCCCCAGCATTTT. Its translation is CASRNTADQPQHF.